The clone carrying this T cell receptor beta chain was counted once. What it binds is not known. The data were produced by immunoSEQ multiplex PCR, yet TCRdb's version contains in-frame clones alone and is incomplete. The sample lists about 20,000 clones; approximately 84% were seen once. This sample was included in a study of PD-1 blockade in mismatch repair-deficient tumors. General observations from the study: After pembrolizumab, tumor-resident clones rose rapidly, then generally contracted before radiologic responses.

The sequences come from peripheral blood, collected 2 weeks after starting pembrolizumab. This sequence was found in an adult with mismatch repair-deficient cancer.

The CDR3 nucleotides read TGCGCCAGCAGTCACTGGGACAGCACAGATACGCAGTATTTT. Its translation: CASSHWDSTDTQYF. This chain links TRBV23-1 with TRBJ2-3, with D perhaps assigned TRBD1 or TRBD2 (5 bases each). TRBV23-1 is assigned to the ORF class and has an uncertain function. The CDR3 covers 14 residues. Deletions cut 3 bases from V and 0 bases from J, with 7 bases between.